The next 16 T cell receptor beta chains were all read from a single sample in a study of T-cell reconstitution after alpha-beta-depleted transplantation in children. The library targeted TCRbeta and was prepared with unique molecular identifiers. TCRdb used MiXCR to reprocess the PCR reads, holding one entry per CDR3 protein. This table holds hundreds of thousands of distinct CDR3 sequences, roughly 14% found once. Sequencing used PBMCs, obtained before TCRalphabeta/CD19-depleted stem cell transplant. Receptors were obtained from a girl aged 2 to 10 with congenital amegakaryocytic thrombocytopenia, due to receive a stem cell transplant.

This clonotype was recorded at least ten times. V and J are TRBV4-2 and TRBJ2-2; D may match TRBD1 or TRBD2 (5 bases each). Germline CDR1 LGHNA, CDR2 YNFKEQ. Trimming removed 0 bases at V and 7 bases at J, with 12 bases between. The CDR3 runs to 15 residues. The CDR3 coding sequence is TGTGCCAGCAGCCAAGATGGCAGGGCGGGCGGGGAGCTGTTTTTT. Protein sequence: CASSQDGRAGGELFF.

This clonotype was seen more than once but under ten times. The chain combines TRBV5-1 with TRBJ2-1, with 10 bases aligning to TRBD2. Germline-derived CDR1 and CDR2 are SGHRS and YFSETQ. The length of the CDR3 is 15 residues. J lost 9 bases, V lost 0 bases, and 6 bases had no gene match. CDR3 sequence reads: CASSLVVAGGGEQFF. CDR3 in DNA: TGCGCCAGCAGCTTGGTAGTAGCGGGAGGAGGTGAGCAGTTCTTC.

Many counts were recorded for this clonotype. The chain recombines TRBV20-1 with TRBJ2-3, with 8 bases identical to TRBD2. The CDR3 contains 13 residues. After removal of 5 bases from V and 2 bases from J, the junction contained 3 bases not matched to a gene. The V gene's germline CDR1 is DFQATT and CDR2 SNEGSKA (reference sequence). The CDR3 here is CSAPSGFTDTQYF. CDR3 bases: TGCAGTGCTCCTAGCGGGTTCACAGATACGCAGTATTTT.

This clonotype was recorded a few times. In nucleotides, the CDR3 is TGTGCCAGCAGCCTAGACCACCTGGGCGGGTCTTTAGCATATACAGATACGCAGTATTTT. It translates to CASSLDHLGGSLAYTDTQYF. The V and J genes are TRBV3-1 and TRBJ2-3; tentatively, D is TRBD2 (5 bases). CDR1 and CDR2 (germline): LGHDT, YNNKEL (reference sequence). The V end was cut by 4 bases, the J end by 3 bases, with 29 bases between. The CDR3 contains 20 residues.

This clonotype showed up many times. The rearrangement links TRBV15 to TRBJ2-3; TRBD1 agrees at 8 bases. V gave up 1 base and J gave up 1 base; unmatched junction bases: 4. Looked up from germline, CDR1 is LNHNV and CDR2 is YYDKDF (reference sequence). The CDR3 is 16 amino acids. CDR3 loop: CATSRGTGGRTDTQYF. In nucleotides, the CDR3 is TGTGCCACCAGCAGAGGTACAGGGGGGCGCACAGATACGCAGTATTTT.

This clonotype was found many times. CDR3 DNA: TGCAGCGTTAAAAGGGAGACAGATACGCAGTATTTT. Its translation: CSVKRETDTQYF. J is TRBJ2-3 and V is TRBV29-1; perhaps TRBD2 as D (5 bases). CDR1 and CDR2 from the germline V gene are SQVTM and ANQGSEA. The length of the CDR3 is 12 residues. V lost 5 bases and J lost 3, with 9 bases in between.

This clonotype came up a few times. The rearrangement joins TRBV27 to TRBJ2-7, with D possibly being TRBD1 (5 bases). The germline gives CDR1 MNHEY, CDR2 SMNVEV (reference sequence). V lost 6 bases to trimming and J lost 3 bases, with 12 bases between them. CDR3 length: 13 residues. The CDR3 nucleotides are TGTGCCAGCAGCCGCGATGACAGCTACGAGCAGTACTTC. It codes for CASSRDDSYEQYF.

As concerns this clonotype: This clone may be a read error of a much larger clone one base away. This chain joins TRBV12-3 or TRBV12-4 and TRBJ2-1; 12 nucleotides match TRBD2. The CDR3 length is 19 residues. The CDR3: CAIATPLAGGPSSYNEQSF. Here the CDR3 DNA reads TGTGCCATCGCGACCCCTCTAGCGGGAGGGCCCAGCTCCTACAATGAGCAGTCCTTC.

J is TRBJ2-4 and V is TRBV29-1, with 12 bases matching TRBD2. Germline V gives CDR1 SQVTM, CDR2 ANQGSEA. The CDR3 is 14 amino acids. Trimming at V came to 4 bases and at J to 7 bases, leaving 5 bases not matched to a gene. CDR3: CSVVRLAGGNIQYF. For the CDR3, the DNA is TGCAGCGTTGTTAGGCTAGCGGGAGGGAACATTCAGTACTTC.

The chain combines TRBV7-7 with TRBJ2-3, with 14 bases aligning to TRBD2. J lost 7 bases, V lost 5 bases, and 5 bases had no gene match. The CDR3 runs 15 residues. Germline V gene data show CDR1 as SSHAT and CDR2 as FNYEAQ (reference sequence). The CDR3 bases are TGTGCCAGCAGCCCAGGGACTAGCGGGAGCCATACGCAGTATTTT. Encoded protein: CASSPGTSGSHTQYF. Based on the CDR3 plus reference TRBV7-7 and TRBJ2-3, the full variable domain is GAGVSQSPRYKVTKRGQDVTLRCDPISSHATLYWYQQALGQGPEFLTYFNYEAQPDKSGLPSDRFSAERPEGSISTLTIQRTEQRDSAMYRCASSPGTSGSHTQYFGPGTRLTVL.

This clonotype was counted a few times. The rearrangement joins TRBV9 to TRBJ2-5, with TRBD1 as a possible D gene (5 bases). V was cut by 0 bases and J by 5 bases, with 14 bases left in between. The germline V gene has CDR1 SGDLS and CDR2 YYNGEE. This CDR3 comprises 15 residues. CDR3 residues: CASSVADTGSETQYF. CDR3 in DNA: TGTGCCAGCAGCGTAGCCGACACAGGATCGGAGACCCAGTACTTC.

This clonotype has at least ten counts. The V gene is TRBV5-1, the J gene TRBJ2-2, with D possibly matching TRBD2 (6 bases). CDR3 length: 15 amino acids. From germline, CDR1 is SGHRS and CDR2 YFSETQ. V was trimmed by 5 bases and J by 4 bases, leaving 15 bases between them. CDR3 region: CASRKEGGGTGELFF. CDR3 DNA sequence: TGCGCCAGCAGAAAAGAGGGAGGCGGCACCGGGGAGCTGTTTTTT.

This clonotype was observed a few times. The rearrangement links TRBV11-1 to TRBJ2-1; 10 bases align to TRBD2. V lost 5 bases and J lost 9; bases outside the gene matches: 10. The germline CDR1 and CDR2 sequences are SGHAT and FQDESV (reference sequence). CDR3 length: 15 residues. The CDR3 coding sequence is TGTGCCAGCAGCCGGACCGGGACTAGCGTGCTTGAGCAGTTCTTC. The encoded protein is CASSRTGTSVLEQFF.

The V call is TRBV5-1, the J call TRBJ2-3; D gene ambiguous. The CDR3 has 13 residues. Germline V lookup: CDR1 SGHRS, CDR2 YFSETQ. V gave up 4 bases and J gave up 8 bases, with 14 bases separating them. CDR3: CASSPQIGGTQYF. The CDR3 DNA is TGCGCCAGCAGCCCCCAGATCGGTGGTACGCAGTATTTT.

This clonotype was counted a few times. This chain uses TRBV5-1 with TRBJ2-5; the D gene is possibly TRBD2 (6 bases). The V and J ends lost 4 bases and 4 bases respectively, with 17 bases between them. Germline V CDR1 and CDR2: SGHRS, YFSETQ. CDR3 length equals 15 residues. The CDR3 nucleotides are TGCGCCAGCAGCAGTACTAGCCGCCTAGCAGAGACCCAGTACTTC. It specifies CASSSTSRLAETQYF.

This clonotype has a count of ten or more. The chain uses TRBV12-3 or TRBV12-4 and TRBJ2-3; 7 bases agree with TRBD2. The CDR3 loop spans 15 amino acids. Trimming took 6 bases from V and 2 from J; bases not matched to a gene: 8. CDR3 DNA: TGTGCCAGCAGCCCCCTAGCGGCCCTCACAGATACGCAGTATTTT. This translates into CASSPLAALTDTQYF.